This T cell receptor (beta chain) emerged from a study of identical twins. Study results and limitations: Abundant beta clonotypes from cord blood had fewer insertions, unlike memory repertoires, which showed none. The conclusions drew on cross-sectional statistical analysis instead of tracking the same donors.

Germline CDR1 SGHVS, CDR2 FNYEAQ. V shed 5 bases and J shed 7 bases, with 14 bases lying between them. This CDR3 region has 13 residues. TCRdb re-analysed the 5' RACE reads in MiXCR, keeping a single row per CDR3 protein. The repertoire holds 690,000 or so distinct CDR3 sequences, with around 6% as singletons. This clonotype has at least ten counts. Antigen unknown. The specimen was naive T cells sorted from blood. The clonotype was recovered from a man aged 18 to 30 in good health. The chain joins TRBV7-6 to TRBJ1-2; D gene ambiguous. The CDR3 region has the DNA TGTGCCAGCAGCCAAGACGGTTACTCTGGCTACACCTTC. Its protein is CASSQDGYSGYTF.